This section outlines one T cell receptor beta chain sequence together with its context. A second PCR, run for about 7 to 12 cycles, used a sample-barcoded 5' primer plus a J-beta primer mix. TCRdb processed the 5' RACE reads anew with MiXCR; each CDR3 protein has one entry. The data show under 2,000,000 distinct CDR3 sequences, about 49% seen once. This sample was taken from a study of blood T cells in healthy people across ages. Isolated per sample were at least 7 million PBMCs. CDR3 size: 15 residues. The germline CDR1 and CDR2 sequences are DFQATT and SNEGSKA (reference sequence). Material: blood. The V call is TRBV20-1, the J call TRBJ2-7; the D gene is possibly TRBD2 (5 bases). Near its end, the DNA agrees better with TRBJ2-5, so the J call may be wrong. This clonotype originated in a woman aged 40 to 49 in good health. The CDR3 DNA reads TGCAGTGCTCCCCGGTGGCAATCACGGGGAGAGACCCAGTACTTC. Amino acid sequence: CSAPRWQSRGETQYF.